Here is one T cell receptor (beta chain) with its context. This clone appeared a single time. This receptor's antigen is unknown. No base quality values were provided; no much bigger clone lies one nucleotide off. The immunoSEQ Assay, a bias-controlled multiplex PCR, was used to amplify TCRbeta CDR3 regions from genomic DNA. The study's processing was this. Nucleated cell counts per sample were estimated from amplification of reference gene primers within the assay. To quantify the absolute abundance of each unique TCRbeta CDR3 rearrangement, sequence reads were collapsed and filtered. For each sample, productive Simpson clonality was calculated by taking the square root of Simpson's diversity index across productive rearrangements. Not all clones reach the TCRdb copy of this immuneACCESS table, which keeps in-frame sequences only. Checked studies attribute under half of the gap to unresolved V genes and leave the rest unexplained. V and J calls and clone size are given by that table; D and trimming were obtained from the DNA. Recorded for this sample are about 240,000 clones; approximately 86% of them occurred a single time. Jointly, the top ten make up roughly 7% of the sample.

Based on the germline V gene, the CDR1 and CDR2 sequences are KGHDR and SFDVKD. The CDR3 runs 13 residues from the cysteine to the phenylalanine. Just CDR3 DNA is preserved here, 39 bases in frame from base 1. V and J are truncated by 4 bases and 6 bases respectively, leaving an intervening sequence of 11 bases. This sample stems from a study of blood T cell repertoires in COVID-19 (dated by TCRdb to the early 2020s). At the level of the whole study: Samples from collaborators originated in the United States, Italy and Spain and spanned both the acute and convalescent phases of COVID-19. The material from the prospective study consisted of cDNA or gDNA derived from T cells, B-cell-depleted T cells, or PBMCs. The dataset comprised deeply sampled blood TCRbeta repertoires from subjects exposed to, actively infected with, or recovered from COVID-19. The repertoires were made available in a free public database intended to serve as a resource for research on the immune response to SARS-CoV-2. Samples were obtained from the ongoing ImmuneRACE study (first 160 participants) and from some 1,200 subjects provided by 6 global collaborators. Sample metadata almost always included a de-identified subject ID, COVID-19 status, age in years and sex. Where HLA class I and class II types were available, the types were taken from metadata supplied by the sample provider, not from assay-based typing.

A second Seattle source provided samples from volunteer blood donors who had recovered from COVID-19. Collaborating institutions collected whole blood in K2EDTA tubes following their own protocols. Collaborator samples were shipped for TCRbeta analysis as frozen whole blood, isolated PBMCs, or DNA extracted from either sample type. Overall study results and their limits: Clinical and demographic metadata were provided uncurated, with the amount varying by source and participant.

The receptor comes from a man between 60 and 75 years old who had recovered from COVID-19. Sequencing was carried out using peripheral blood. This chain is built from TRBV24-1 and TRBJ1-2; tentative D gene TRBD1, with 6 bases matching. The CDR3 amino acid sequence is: CATSEQNRDGYTF. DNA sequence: TGTGCCACCAGTGAGCAGAACAGGGATGGCTACACCTTC.